The 11 T cell receptor beta chains reported below all come from one sample, sequenced in a study of blood T cell repertoires in COVID-19. This table comes from immunoSEQ multiplex PCR, and its TCRdb copy is limited to in-frame clones, with some not included. The data hold under 150,000 clones, with around 80% observed a single time. Sequenced sample: peripheral blood. These receptors originate from a woman aged 80 or over with active or convalescent COVID-19.

This clone appeared a few times. The chain recombines TRBV4-1 with TRBJ1-1, with a tentative D call TRBD1 (6 bases). Trimming removed 1 base from V and 1 base from J, with 10 bases in between. The germline V gene has CDR1 MGHRA and CDR2 YSYEKL. The CDR3 totals 15 residues. For the CDR3, the DNA is TGCGCCAGCAGCCAAGGGGGGGGCAGGAACACTGAAGCTTTCTTT. Protein: CASSQGGGRNTEAFF.

This clone counts as medium-sized (0.01 to 0.1%). V and J are TRBV6-1 and TRBJ1-2, with D possibly being TRBD1 (5 bases). There are 14 residues in the CDR3. Germline CDR1 and CDR2: MNHNS and SASEGT. V lost 0 bases and J lost 5, with 10 bases in between. CDR3 region: CASSEAGDWYGYTF. CDR3 coding DNA: TGTGCCAGCAGTGAAGCGGGGGACTGGTATGGCTACACCTTC.

This clone was seen a single time. V gene TRBV24-1 combines with J gene TRBJ2-3; D uncertain. V shed 0 bases and J shed 5 bases, with 14 bases lying between them. CDR1 is KGHDR and CDR2 is SFDVKD in the germline V gene. The CDR3 covers 16 residues. CDR3 sequence reads: CATSDLNGSLVDTQYF. Written as DNA, the CDR3 is TGTGCCACCAGTGATTTGAATGGCTCTCTGGTAGATACGCAGTATTTT.

The chain joins TRBV23-1 to TRBJ2-7; the D gene is possibly TRBD2 (6 bases). TRBV23-1 counts as an open reading frame of uncertain function. V was clipped by 3 bases and J by 3 bases, with 18 bases between them. This CDR3 is 16 amino acids long. The DNA for the CDR3 is TGCGCCAGCAGTCATCTGATCGGAGGGGCCGTCTACGAGCAGTACTTC. Amino acids: CASSHLIGGAVYEQYF.

The chain recombines TRBV27 with TRBJ2-2, with D possibly matching TRBD1 (7 bases). The V gene's germline CDR1 is MNHEY and CDR2 SMNVEV (reference sequence). The CDR3 extends over 21 amino acids. The V end was cut by 1 base, the J end by 0 bases, with 24 bases between. The CDR3 is CASSLYPVPRGAQANTGELFF. The CDR3 coding sequence is TGTGCCAGCAGTTTATACCCGGTCCCCAGGGGGGCCCAAGCGAACACCGGGGAGCTGTTTTTT.

The chain combines TRBV2 with TRBJ1-3; the match to TRBD1 covers 9 bases. This CDR3 region has 13 residues. Trimming at V came to 6 bases and at J to 8 bases, leaving 5 bases not matched to a gene. The germline CDR1 and CDR2 sequences are SNHLY and FYNNEI. In nucleotides, the CDR3 is TGTGCCAGCAGGGCGGACAGGGGACACACCATATATTTT. It yields the protein CASRADRGHTIYF.

The chain carries TRBV5-1 and TRBJ1-6, with a weak D call TRBD1 (6 bases). This CDR3 is built from 15 residues. V lost 0 bases and J lost 5, with 9 bases in between. Germline V lookup: CDR1 SGHRS, CDR2 YFSETQ. The CDR3 region is CASSLDRQDNSPLHF. In nucleotides, the CDR3 is TGCGCCAGCAGCTTGGACAGACAGGATAATTCACCCCTCCACTTT.

This clone was picked up one time. This chain uses TRBV4-1 with TRBJ1-6; D may be TRBD1 (6 bases). The CDR3 is made up of 15 amino acids. V lost 1 base to trimming and J lost 5 bases, with 9 bases between them. Looked up from germline, CDR1 is MGHRA and CDR2 is YSYEKL. The CDR3 DNA follows: TGCGCCAGCAGCCAAGCAGGGGCCAATAATTCACCCCTCCACTTT. Its protein product is CASSQAGANNSPLHF.

Many counts were recorded for this clone. The chain employs TRBV4-1 and TRBJ2-7, with a possible D match to TRBD1 (6 bases). The V end lost 0 bases, the J end lost 0 bases, and 9 bases lay between the germline ends. The CDR3 has 15 amino acids. CDR1 MGHRA and CDR2 YSYEKL come from the germline V gene. The CDR3 DNA is TGCGCCAGCAGCCAAGACAGGGGAAGCTCCTACGAGCAGTACTTC. This codes for CASSQDRGSSYEQYF.

The genes are TRBV11-2 and TRBJ2-5, with TRBD2 matching over 7 bases. In germline, CDR1 is SGHAT, CDR2 FQNNGV. The V gene end was trimmed by 4 bases and the J gene end by 2 bases; junction bases not matched to a gene: 13. The CDR3 consists of 17 residues. The CDR3 nucleotides read TGTGCCAGCAGCTCGGGGCTCGCGGGGGTGACACAAGAGACCCAGTACTTC. Translation gives CASSSGLAGVTQETQYF.

The V gene is TRBV19, the J gene TRBJ2-1, with a possible D match to TRBD2 (6 bases). The CDR3 runs 17 residues. The V gene lost 6 bases and the J gene lost 4 bases, with 22 bases spanning the gap. In germline, CDR1 is LNHDA, CDR2 SQIVND (reference sequence). CDR3 protein: CASRPKSGVARYNEQFF. In nucleotides, the CDR3 is TGTGCCAGTAGACCAAAATCGGGGGTAGCGCGATACAATGAGCAGTTCTTC. Using reference TRBV19 and TRBJ2-1 for the parts outside the CDR3, the full variable domain is DGGITQSPKYLFRKEGQNVTLSCEQNLNHDAMYWYRQDPGQGLRLIYYSQIVNDFQKGDIAEGYSVSREKKESFPLTVTSAQKNPTAFYLCASRPKSGVARYNEQFFGPGTRLTVL.